The 28 T cell receptor beta chains given below trace back to one sample, sequenced in a study of blood T cell repertoires in COVID-19. Method: immunoSEQ multiplex PCR; TCRdb's copy keeps in-frame clones and lacks some. The table lists about 78,000 clones, 86% of them singletons. Input material: peripheral blood. Receptors were obtained from a man aged 50 to 59 with active or convalescent COVID-19.

V usage is TRBV2 and J usage is TRBJ1-3, with D maybe TRBD1 (5 bases). V was pared by 2 bases and J by 3 bases, with 11 bases between. The CDR3 is 15 residues long. CDR1 and CDR2 from the germline V gene are SNHLY and FYNNEI. The CDR3 region has the DNA TGTGCCAGCAGTGAACAGGGTGCCGGTGGAAACACCATATATTTT. It is translated as CASSEQGAGGNTIYF. Using reference TRBV2 and TRBJ1-3 for the parts outside the CDR3, the full variable domain is EPEVTQTPSHQVTQMGQEVILRCVPISNHLYFYWYRQILGQKVEFLVSFYNNEISEKSEIFDDQFSVERPDGSNFTLKIRSTKLEDSAMYFCASSEQGAGGNTIYFGEGSWLTVV.

The rearrangement links TRBV30 to TRBJ1-6; 9 nucleotides align to TRBD1. Germline V gene sequence: CDR1 GTSNPN, CDR2 SVGIG (reference sequence). CDR3 length equals 14 residues. J lost 10 bases, V lost 3 bases, and 7 bases had no gene match. The CDR3 nucleotides are TGTGCCTGGAGAGATTGGACAGGGGACTCACCCCTCCACTTT. Translated: CAWRDWTGDSPLHF.

This rearrangement joins TRBV7-9 to TRBJ2-2, with 8 nucleotides matching TRBD1. This CDR3 spans 16 amino acids. The V segment lost 1 base and the J segment 0 bases; nucleotides outside the gene matches: 1. CDR1 and CDR2 (germline): SEHNR, FQNEAQ (reference sequence). The CDR3 nucleotides are TGTGCCAGCAGCTTAGGACAGGGGCCGAACACCGGGGAGCTGTTTTTT. Translated, it gives CASSLGQGPNTGELFF. The entire variable domain, with the rest obtained from reference TRBV7-9 and TRBJ2-2, is as follows: DTGVSQNPRHKITKRGQNVTFRCDPISEHNRLYWYRQTLGQGPEFLTYFQNEAQLEKSRLLSDRFSAERPKGSFSTLEIQRTEQGDSAMYLCASSLGQGPNTGELFFGEGSRLTVL.

The chain employs TRBV6-5 and TRBJ1-2, with TRBD1 identical over 8 bases. The germline gives CDR1 MNHEY, CDR2 SVGAGI. V lost 2 bases to trimming and J lost 3 bases; unmatched junction nucleotides: 8. The CDR3 extends over 16 amino acids. CDR3 DNA: TGTGCCAGCAGTTACATCCTCGGACAGGGAGACTATGGCTACACCTTC. Translating it yields CASSYILGQGDYGYTF.

The chain has TRBV9 and TRBJ1-5, with D possibly being TRBD1 (6 bases). CDR1 and CDR2 from the germline V gene are SGDLS and YYNGEE. The CDR3 extends over 14 amino acids. Trimming removed 4 bases at V and 4 bases at J, with 12 bases between. CDR3 nucleotides: TGTGCCAGCAGCCTGGGGCAGGGGAATCAGCCCCAGCATTTT. Translation gives CASSLGQGNQPQHF. The entire variable domain, with the rest obtained from reference TRBV9 and TRBJ1-5, is as follows: DSGVTQTPKHLITATGQRVTLRCSPRSGDLSVYWYQQSLDQGLQFLIQYYNGEERAKGNILERFSAQQFPDLHSELNLSSLELGDSALYFCASSLGQGNQPQHFGDGTRLSIL.

The CDR3 bases are TGTGCCAGTAGTATAGCCGGGGTGAACTATGGCTACACCTTC. As protein: CASSIAGVNYGYTF. The rearrangement uses TRBV19 and TRBJ1-2, with D uncertain. V was shortened by 1 base and J by 2 bases, with 8 bases between the two germline ends. Germline loops: CDR1 LNHDA, CDR2 SQIVND (reference sequence). The CDR3 is made up of 14 amino acids.

Here the CDR3 reads CASSEGQGSYTGELFF. The CDR3 DNA reads TGTGCCAGCAGCGAGGGACAGGGGAGTTACACCGGGGAGCTGTTTTTT. This sequence joins TRBV7-7 and TRBJ2-2; 10 bases are shared with TRBD1. Looked up from germline, CDR1 is SSHAT and CDR2 is FNYEAQ (reference sequence). This CDR3 spans 16 amino acids. Trimming took 5 bases from V and 3 from J; bases not matched to a gene: 6.

V gene TRBV4-1 combines with J gene TRBJ1-1, with 10 positions matching TRBD1. Germline assignment: CDR1 MGHRA and CDR2 YSYEKL. The CDR3 length is 16 residues. The ends lost 1 base at V and 4 bases at J; junction bases unmatched: 6. The CDR3 region has the DNA TGCGCCAGCAGCCAAGGACAGGGGGCGTCGGGCACTGAAGCTTTCTTT. Amino acid sequence: CASSQGQGASGTEAFF.

This clone was detected once. This chain links TRBV7-2 with TRBJ2-2; possible D gene TRBD2, 6 bases. V lost 4 bases and J 5 bases, leaving 17 bases between the germline ends. Germline assignment: CDR1 SGHTA and CDR2 FQGNSA. This CDR3 is built from 16 residues. The CDR3, as DNA: TGTGCCAGCAGCTACCGACCGCGGGGAGCTACCGGGGAGCTGTTTTTT. Residues: CASSYRPRGATGELFF.

This clone was recorded a few times. This chain uses TRBV5-1 with TRBJ1-6, with D hard to call. The CDR3 is made up of 12 amino acids. Trimming left V 5 bases short and J 14 bases short, with 14 bases between. Germline loops: CDR1 SGHRS, CDR2 YFSETQ. In nucleotides, the CDR3 is TGCGCCAGCAGTAACGATGGGGAGGCCCTCCACTTT. Its protein product is CASSNDGEALHF. The whole variable domain, filled in from reference TRBV5-1 and TRBJ1-6, reads KAGVTQTPRYLIKTRGQQVTLSCSPISGHRSVSWYQQTPGQGLQFLFEYFSETQRNKGNFPGRFSGRQFSNSRSEMNVSTLELGDSALYLCASSNDGEALHFGNGTRLTVT.

The chain has TRBV5-6 and TRBJ2-2, with 12 bases aligning to TRBD2. Germline V CDR1 and CDR2: SGHDT, YYEEEE. The CDR3 loop spans 15 amino acids. With V trimmed by 4 bases and J by 4 bases, 2 bases remained unmatched. The CDR3 sequence: CASSLAGGLTGELFF. In nucleotides, the CDR3 is TGTGCCAGCAGCCTAGCGGGGGGGCTCACCGGGGAGCTGTTTTTT.

This chain joins TRBV6-5 and TRBJ2-5; the match to TRBD2 covers 11 bases. The CDR3 runs 14 residues. V was pared by 7 bases and J by 0 bases, with 1 base of the junction left unmatched. Germline V gene sequence: CDR1 MNHEY, CDR2 SVGAGI. Here the CDR3 DNA reads TGTGCCAGCACTAGCGGGGGGCACCAAGAGACCCAGTACTTC. The encoded protein is CASTSGGHQETQYF.

V gene TRBV10-3 combines with J gene TRBJ2-1; TRBD1 matches 8 bases. Germline V gives CDR1 ENHRY, CDR2 SYGVKD. The CDR3 is 16 residues long. With 3 bases clipped from V and 1 base from J, the junction kept 5 bases outside the gene matches. The CDR3 loop is CAISDLTGGSYNEQFF. CDR3 DNA: TGTGCCATCAGTGACTTAACAGGGGGTTCCTACAATGAGCAGTTCTTC.

The chain joins TRBV30 to TRBJ2-3; 8 nucleotides agree with TRBD1. The CDR3 spans 15 residues. Germline CDR1 reads GTSNPN; CDR2 reads SVGIG (reference sequence). V was clipped by 2 bases and J by 3 bases; unmatched bases: 7. The DNA for the CDR3 is TGTGCCTGGAGTCCCGGACAGGGAGAGACAGATACGCAGTATTTT. Translating it yields CAWSPGQGETDTQYF.

The V and J genes are TRBV29-1 and TRBJ2-7; no reliable D call. Trimming took off 5 bases at V and 0 bases at J, with 14 bases between the two ends. The CDR3 runs to 14 residues. Germline V lookup: CDR1 SQVTM, CDR2 ANQGSEA. DNA for the CDR3: TGCAGCGTTCAGAGCCAGGTGAGCTCCTACGAGCAGTACTTC. It codes for CSVQSQVSSYEQYF.

V and J are TRBV7-9 and TRBJ2-5; 7 bases fit TRBD1. Germline CDR1 reads SEHNR; CDR2 reads FQNEAQ (reference sequence). Trimming at V came to 2 bases and at J to 7 bases, leaving 10 bases not matched to a gene. The CDR3 loop spans 15 amino acids. DNA of the CDR3: TGTGCCAGCAGCTTACTGGTATCAGGGGGTGGGACCCAGTACTTC. Protein product: CASSLLVSGGGTQYF.

This rearrangement joins TRBV2 to TRBJ2-1, with 9 bases aligning to TRBD2. Germline CDR1 and CDR2: SNHLY and FYNNEI. The trim removed 3 bases at V and 3 bases at J, leaving 9 bases unmatched. The CDR3 is 17 residues long. CDR3 nucleotide sequence: TGTGCCAGCAGTGAGTGGGGTAGCGGGGGACTCTACAATGAGCAGTTCTTC. Translated, it gives CASSEWGSGGLYNEQFF.

V usage is TRBV27 and J usage is TRBJ1-1, with a weak D call TRBD1 (6 bases). The V gene lost 4 bases and the J gene lost 5 bases, with 11 bases spanning the gap. Germline V gene data show CDR1 as MNHEY and CDR2 as SMNVEV (reference sequence). This CDR3 region has 13 residues. CDR3 sequence (DNA): TGTGCCAGCAGTTCTACAGGGAGAACTGAAGCTTTCTTT. It specifies CASSSTGRTEAFF.

The sample holds one count of this clone. The CDR3 loop reads CASMAGISYEQYV. The CDR3 DNA reads TGTGCCAGCATGGCAGGGATATCCTACGAGCAGTACGTC. This chain connects TRBV6-5 to TRBJ2-7; D is perhaps TRBD1 (5 bases). The CDR3 covers 13 residues. Per germline, CDR1 MNHEY and CDR2 SVGAGI. Trimming removed 7 bases from V and 1 base from J, with 11 bases in between.

The chain employs TRBV6-6 and TRBJ2-5; 11 bases agree with TRBD1. J was trimmed by 5 bases and V by 7 bases; bases with no gene match: 9. The CDR3 is made up of 15 amino acids. The germline CDR1 and CDR2 sequences are MNHNY and SVGAGI (reference sequence). CDR3 loop: CASTIGQGASETQYF. The CDR3, as DNA: TGTGCCAGCACCATCGGACAGGGGGCGTCGGAGACCCAGTACTTC.

In this sample, this clone turned up a few times. The rearrangement links TRBV18 to TRBJ1-1, with 8 bases aligning to TRBD1. The V segment lost 3 bases and the J segment 3 bases; nucleotides outside the gene matches: 9. The germline V gene encodes CDR1 KGHSH and CDR2 LQKENI. The CDR3 has 16 amino acids. The CDR3 DNA reads TGTGCCAGCTCACCTTACAGGGGGGGTTCGGACACTGAAGCTTTCTTT. It yields the protein CASSPYRGGSDTEAFF. The complete variable domain, with remaining parts taken from reference TRBV18 and TRBJ1-1, reads NAGVMQNPRHLVRRRGQEARLRCSPMKGHSHVYWYRQLPEEGLKFMVYLQKENIIDESGMPKERFSAEFPKEGPSILRIQQVVRGDSAAYFCASSPYRGGSDTEAFFGQGTRLTVV.

This clone was observed a few times. CDR3 amino acids: CASSVDGVRYGYTF. The CDR3 coding sequence is TGTGCCAGCAGCGTAGACGGGGTGCGGTATGGCTACACCTTC. The chain uses TRBV9 and TRBJ1-2; D remains ambiguous. Trimming stripped 0 bases from V and 5 bases from J, with 11 bases between. Germline loops: CDR1 SGDLS, CDR2 YYNGEE. The CDR3 is made up of 14 amino acids.

V is TRBV18 and J is TRBJ1-6; D is unresolved. The CDR3 loop spans 14 amino acids. Germline V lookup: CDR1 KGHSH, CDR2 LQKENI. The germline V and J ends were trimmed by 3 bases and 10 bases, with 13 bases remaining between them. The CDR3 spells CASSPRLEGSPLHF. The CDR3, as DNA: TGTGCCAGCTCACCCAGGTTGGAAGGATCACCCCTCCACTTT.

The gene calls are TRBV10-3 and TRBJ1-2; D may be TRBD1 (5 bases). The germline gives CDR1 ENHRY, CDR2 SYGVKD. Trimming pared 0 bases from V and 3 bases from J, leaving 8 bases between. The CDR3 covers 14 residues. CDR3 in amino acids: CAISESRGDYGYTF. The CDR3 DNA reads TGTGCCATCAGTGAGTCTCGGGGGGACTATGGCTACACCTTC.

The genes are TRBV27 and TRBJ1-2; D is ambiguous. The CDR3 is made up of 13 amino acids. Germline V gene sequence: CDR1 MNHEY, CDR2 SMNVEV (reference sequence). Trimming left V 4 bases short and J 7 bases short, with 13 bases between. The CDR3 DNA sequence: TGTGCCAGCAGTTCTCGGGAGGGCTCTGGCTACACCTTC. This gives the protein CASSSREGSGYTF.

This chain joins TRBV25-1 and TRBJ1-3, with TRBD1 as a possible D gene (6 bases). This CDR3 is built from 16 residues. V was clipped by 3 bases and J by 0 bases, with 12 bases between them. CDR1 MGHDK and CDR2 SYGVNS come from the germline V gene. The CDR3 DNA follows: TGTGCCAGCAGTGAGCGGACAGCCTTCTCTGGAAACACCATATATTTT. It encodes CASSERTAFSGNTIYF.

The chain joins TRBV20-1 to TRBJ1-2; unclear D gene. The ends were cut back, 2 bases at V and 6 bases at J, with 7 bases in the middle. CDR1 is DFQATT and CDR2 is SNEGSKA in the germline V gene (reference sequence). The CDR3 has 11 amino acids. The CDR3, as DNA: TGCAGTGCTAGAAGTAGAGATGGCTACACCTTC. Encoded protein: CSARSRDGYTF.

J is TRBJ2-7 and V is TRBV20-1; D possibly corresponds to TRBD2 (5 bases). There are 13 residues in the CDR3. Between the trimmed V and J ends, which lost 3 bases and 2 bases, there was a span of 11 bases. The V gene's germline CDR1 is DFQATT and CDR2 SNEGSKA (reference sequence). CDR3 sequence reads: CSASGGKAYEQYV. The CDR3 DNA reads as TGCAGTGCTAGTGGAGGCAAAGCCTACGAGCAGTACGTC.